The next 20 T cell receptor beta chains were all read from a single sample in a study of blood T cell repertoires in COVID-19. Repertoires were generated with immunoSEQ multiplex PCR, while TCRdb's copy carries only in-frame clones and drops some. The data contain 90,000 or so clones, around 87% of them seen just once; the ten biggest clones take up more than 0.85%. Source material: peripheral blood. The receptors stem from a human donor in a cohort sampled during active COVID-19.

This chain links TRBV27 with TRBJ2-7, with D possibly being TRBD1 (7 bases). Germline CDR1 is MNHEY and CDR2 is SMNVEV (reference sequence). Trimming took off 6 bases at V and 6 bases at J, with 21 bases between the two ends. CDR3 length: 15 residues. CDR3 loop: CASSPLRGAIREQYF. DNA for the CDR3: TGTGCCAGCAGCCCACTCAGGGGGGCAATTCGCGAGCAGTACTTC.

The rearrangement links TRBV12-3 or TRBV12-4 to TRBJ1-2; 7 positions match TRBD1. The J segment lost 4 bases and the V segment lost 5 bases, leaving 1 base of the junction unmatched. This CDR3 is 12 amino acids long. CDR3 in DNA: TGTGCCAGCAGTCGGGACAGCTATGGCTACACCTTC. Amino acid sequence: CASSRDSYGYTF.

V usage is TRBV28 and J usage is TRBJ2-5; D perhaps matches TRBD2 (5 bases). This CDR3 region has 15 residues. Germline V gene data show CDR1 as MDHEN and CDR2 as SYDVKM. V lost 5 bases to trimming and J lost 2 bases, with 15 bases between them. In DNA form, the CDR3 reads TGTGCCAGCAGTCCCCCCGGCCGAGGGCAAGAGACCCAGTACTTC. It translates to CASSPPGRGQETQYF.

The J gene is TRBJ2-1, the V gene TRBV5-1; 9 positions match TRBD2. The CDR3 sequence is 14 residues long. V gave up 4 bases and J gave up 7 bases; unmatched junction bases: 6. The germline V gene has CDR1 SGHRS and CDR2 YFSETQ. CDR3 region: CASSGWGLANEQFF. Here the CDR3 DNA reads TGCGCCAGCAGCGGATGGGGACTAGCTAATGAGCAGTTCTTC.

The chain links TRBV5-1 to TRBJ2-7; D not certain. Trimming took 3 bases from V and 2 from J, leaving 15 bases between them. This CDR3 comprises 15 residues. The germline CDR1 and CDR2 sequences are SGHRS and YFSETQ. The CDR3 DNA is TGCGCCAGCAGCTGGCCATCCGGGTCCCCCTACGAGCAGTACTTC. Translation: CASSWPSGSPYEQYF. Together with reference TRBV5-1 and TRBJ2-7, the CDR3 gives the full variable domain: KAGVTQTPRYLIKTRGQQVTLSCSPISGHRSVSWYQQTPGQGLQFLFEYFSETQRNKGNFPGRFSGRQFSNSRSEMNVSTLELGDSALYLCASSWPSGSPYEQYFGPGTRLTVT.

V usage is TRBV5-1 and J usage is TRBJ2-5, with D possibly being TRBD2 (6 bases). V lost 6 bases and J 1 base, leaving 13 bases between the germline ends. This CDR3 spans 14 amino acids. CDR1 is SGHRS, CDR2 YFSETQ, per germline. CDR3 residues: CASTPRDSQETQYF. The CDR3, as DNA: TGCGCCAGCACGCCTCGGGACTCCCAAGAGACCCAGTACTTC.

This clone has more than one count but fewer than ten. The chain recombines TRBV25-1 with TRBJ1-5; TRBD1 might be the D (6 bases). The germline V gene has CDR1 MGHDK and CDR2 SYGVNS. Trimming removed 8 bases at V and 3 bases at J, with 11 bases between. The CDR3 has 13 amino acids. CDR3 in amino acids: CASSTGFNQPQHF. DNA for the CDR3: TGTGCCAGCTCGACAGGTTTCAATCAGCCCCAGCATTTT.

This chain links TRBV11-2 with TRBJ1-1, with 8 bases identical to TRBD1. J lost 4 bases, V lost 5 bases, and 6 bases had no gene match. CDR1 and CDR2 from the germline V gene are SGHAT and FQNNGV. The CDR3 spans 14 residues. CDR3 sequence reads: CASSPQGAGTEAFF. CDR3 in DNA: TGTGCCAGCAGCCCTCAGGGGGCAGGCACTGAAGCTTTCTTT.

The chain links TRBV9 to TRBJ2-7, with 11 bases identical to TRBD1. J was trimmed by 5 bases and V by 0 bases; bases with no gene match: 4. CDR3 length equals 15 residues. The germline V gene encodes CDR1 SGDLS and CDR2 YYNGEE. CDR3 amino acids: CASSVEGTGGNEQYF. CDR3 DNA sequence: TGTGCCAGCAGCGTAGAGGGGACAGGGGGTAACGAGCAGTACTTC.

This clone occurred a few times. The CDR3 spells CASSYQGNTEAFF. The DNA of the CDR3 is TGTGCCAGCAGCTATCAGGGGAACACTGAAGCTTTCTTT. This chain connects TRBV7-2 to TRBJ1-1; a possible D gene is TRBD1 (5 bases). Germline V gives CDR1 SGHTA, CDR2 FQGNSA. The CDR3 runs to 13 residues. Trimming cost V 4 bases and J 1 base, with 7 bases left between them.

This clone was counted between two and nine times. The rearrangement uses TRBV27 and TRBJ1-5; TRBD1 agrees at 8 bases. The germline V gene has CDR1 MNHEY and CDR2 SMNVEV (reference sequence). The CDR3 totals 15 residues. With V trimmed by 4 bases and J by 0 bases, 2 bases remained unmatched. In DNA, the CDR3 is TGTGCCAGCAGTTGGCAGGGGGCTAGCAATCAGCCCCAGCATTTT. Its protein is CASSWQGASNQPQHF.

V is TRBV3-1 (or the pseudogene TRBV3-2) and J is TRBJ2-2, with 12 bases fitting TRBD2. This CDR3 contains 16 residues. Per the germline V gene, CDR1 is LGHDT and CDR2 is YNNKEL (reference sequence). Germline trimming cut 6 bases from V and 3 bases from J; bases unmatched to any gene: 5. The CDR3 DNA is TGTGCCAGCAGGCCTAGACTAGCGGGAGACACCGGGGAGCTGTTTTTT. The encoded protein is CASRPRLAGDTGELFF.

The V and J genes are TRBV7-9 and TRBJ2-7; TRBD2 matches at 12 bases. CDR1 and CDR2 (germline): SEHNR, FQNEAQ (reference sequence). This CDR3 has 16 residues. The J segment lost 1 base and the V segment lost 4 bases, leaving 5 bases of the junction unmatched. CDR3 nucleotides: TGTGCCAGCAGCTCCTTCGGACTAGCGGGATCCTACGAGCAGTACTTC. It translates to CASSSFGLAGSYEQYF.

The rearrangement uses TRBV6-7 and TRBJ2-6; a possible D gene is TRBD1 (6 bases). TRBV6-7 qualifies as an ORF whose function is uncertain. The V and J ends lost 2 bases and 0 bases respectively, with 14 bases between them. This CDR3 region has 18 residues. The CDR3 loop is CASSYPRGYSSGANVLTF. Written as DNA, the CDR3 is TGTGCCAGCAGTTACCCCAGGGGCTATAGCTCTGGGGCCAACGTCCTGACTTTC.

V is TRBV2 and J is TRBJ1-6; TRBD1 agrees at 9 bases. The ends lost 6 bases at V and 7 bases at J; junction bases unmatched: 7. CDR3 length equals 15 residues. The germline V gene has CDR1 SNHLY and CDR2 FYNNEI. Written as DNA, the CDR3 is TGTGCCAGCAGCCCCTTGACAGGGGGGAATTCACCCCTCCACTTT. It specifies CASSPLTGGNSPLHF.

This chain connects TRBV28 to TRBJ2-7; perhaps TRBD2 as D (6 bases). Trimming pared 1 base from V and 7 bases from J, leaving 17 bases between. The CDR3 runs to 15 residues. The V gene's germline CDR1 is MDHEN and CDR2 SYDVKM. CDR3 sequence: CASSLSSGASWEQYF. As DNA, the CDR3 is TGTGCCAGCAGTTTATCTTCGGGAGCGTCGTGGGAGCAGTACTTC.

This chain uses TRBV7-8 with TRBJ2-1, with TRBD1 identical over 10 bases. The CDR3 loop spans 17 amino acids. CDR1 and CDR2 from the germline V gene are SGHVS and FQNEAQ. The V gene end was trimmed by 5 bases and the J gene end by 9 bases; junction bases not matched to a gene: 16. The CDR3 DNA reads as TGTGCCAGCAGCCCAGGGACAGGGGTTGTATTTGGGGGTGAGCAGTTCTTC. Translation gives CASSPGTGVVFGGEQFF.

This clone has only one observation. The chain uses TRBV10-3 and TRBJ1-1; 10 bases agree with TRBD1. CDR3 length: 16 amino acids. Germline-derived CDR1 and CDR2 are ENHRY and SYGVKD. V lost 1 base and J lost 2; bases outside the gene matches: 4. CDR3 sequence reads: CAISEWGQGINTEAFF. CDR3 coding DNA: TGTGCCATCAGTGAGTGGGGACAGGGGATAAACACTGAAGCTTTCTTT.

J is TRBJ1-2 and V is TRBV7-2; TRBD1 matches 12 bases. The CDR3 sequence is 16 residues long. Germline CDR1 is SGHTA and CDR2 is FQGNSA. V dropped 3 bases and J dropped 3; count of bases not matched to a gene: 5. CDR3 region: CASSLGGQGADYGYTF. The CDR3 DNA follows: TGTGCCAGCAGCTTGGGGGGACAGGGGGCTGACTATGGCTACACCTTC.

The rearrangement links TRBV11-3 to TRBJ1-1; D gene unclear. Trimming took 1 base from V and 0 from J, leaving 3 bases between them. The CDR3 is made up of 13 amino acids. Germline CDR1 is SGHNT and CDR2 is YENEEA. The DNA of the CDR3 is TGTGCCAGCAGCTTAGCATTGAACACTGAAGCTTTCTTT. Translating it yields CASSLALNTEAFF.